The rows below give T cell receptor beta chains drawn from one sample of a study of T-cell reconstitution after alpha-beta-depleted transplantation in children. TCRdb used MiXCR to reprocess the PCR reads, holding one entry per CDR3 protein. Counted here are about 420,000 distinct CDR3 sequences, around 16% occurring once; the ten biggest clones make up approximately 28%. This specimen was PBMCs, mostly from graft donor cells, taken 360 days after TCRalphabeta/CD19-depleted stem cell transplant. The receptor set was obtained from a boy under two years old who had a stem cell transplant for Wiskott-Aldrich syndrome, so the T cells may come from the graft donor. CDR3s leave out the opening cysteine and the closing phenylalanine or tryptophan.

v_call: TRBV7-2
j_call: TRBJ2-7
cdr3_aa: ASSLMAGDEQY

v_call: TRBV7-2
j_call: TRBJ1-2
cdr3_aa: ASSLAGPHSF

v_call: TRBV4-3
j_call: TRBJ2-7
cdr3_aa: ASSQHSRPSTYEQY

v_call: TRBV5-1
j_call: TRBJ2-7
cdr3_aa: ASSFAGGDSYEQY

v_call: TRBV10-3
j_call: TRBJ2-6
cdr3_aa: AISADRSSSGANVLT

v_call: TRBV20-1
j_call: TRBJ2-7
cdr3_aa: SARRLGSSYEQY

v_call: TRBV5-1
j_call: TRBJ2-2
cdr3_aa: ASSLFANTGELF

v_call: TRBV7-9
j_call: TRBJ2-3
cdr3_aa: SSRSSGLGPDTQY

v_call: TRBV2
j_call: TRBJ2-3
cdr3_aa: ASRAGGGSDTQY

v_call: TRBV7-9
j_call: TRBJ2-4
cdr3_aa: ASSLKGEVLGIQY

v_call: TRBV7-2
j_call: TRBJ2-4
cdr3_aa: ASSFVGSVDIQY

v_call: TRBV10-3
j_call: TRBJ2-2
cdr3_aa: AIRGRDSYTGELF